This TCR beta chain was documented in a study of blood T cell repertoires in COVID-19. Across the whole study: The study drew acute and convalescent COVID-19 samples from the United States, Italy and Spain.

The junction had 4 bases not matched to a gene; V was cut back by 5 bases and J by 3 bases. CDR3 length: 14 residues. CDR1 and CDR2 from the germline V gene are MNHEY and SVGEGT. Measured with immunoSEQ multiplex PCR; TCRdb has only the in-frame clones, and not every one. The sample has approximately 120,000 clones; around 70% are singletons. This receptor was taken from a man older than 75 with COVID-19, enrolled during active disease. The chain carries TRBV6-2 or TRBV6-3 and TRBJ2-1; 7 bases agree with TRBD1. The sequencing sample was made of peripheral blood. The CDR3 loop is CASSRQGYYNEQFF. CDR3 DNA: TGTGCCAGCAGTCGACAGGGTTACTACAATGAGCAGTTCTTC.